What follows are 22 T cell receptor beta chains derived from one specimen sequenced in a study of T cell clonality in common variable immunodeficiency (dated by TCRdb to the mid-2010s). Receptor libraries were prepared by the immunoSEQ multiplex PCR assay. Imported from immuneACCESS, the table was reduced by TCRdb to in-frame sequences with V and J called. These copies leave out some clones; in studies compared against another copy, an unresolved V gene accounts for under half, and the cause of the remainder is not known. For this sample the table reports some 42,000 clones, with no clone seen just once. The top ten hold about 1.3% of the sample. The sequenced sample was peripheral blood mononuclear cells. Every receptor here comes from a person between 18 and 69 years old in good health.

This clone was counted many times. The read terminates 3 residues before the CDR3 end, so the remaining end is supplied by the germline J gene. The rearrangement joins TRBV14 to TRBJ2-1; 8 positions match TRBD1. The ends lost 1 base at V and 9 bases at J; junction bases unmatched: 2. The V gene's germline CDR1 is SGHDN and CDR2 FVKESK. CDR3 length equals 13 residues. The CDR3 here is CASSQVTGGEQFF. The DNA read from the CDR3 is TGTGCCAGCAGCCAAGTAACAGGGGGTGAG.

This clone was seen many times. The read falls 3 residues short of the CDR3 end, and the missing part is taken from the germline J gene. The chain carries TRBV18 and TRBJ1-5; D remains unclear. CDR1 is KGHSH and CDR2 is LQKENI in the germline V gene. V was clipped by 3 bases and J by 5 bases, with 8 bases between them. The CDR3 runs to 13 residues. The CDR3 spells CASSPLRDQPQHF. CDR3 DNA, as far as it was read: TGTGCCAGCTCACCCTTAAGGGATCAGCCC.

This clone was seen at least ten times. The CDR3 end falls 3 residues outside the read, so it is completed with the germline J gene. The J gene is TRBJ2-7, the V gene TRBV28, with 8 nucleotides matching TRBD1. Germline V lookup: CDR1 MDHEN, CDR2 SYDVKM. The CDR3 consists of 16 residues. V lost 3 bases, J lost 0 bases, and 7 bases stayed unmatched. The CDR3 is CASSLVLTGGSYEQYF. The sequenced part of the CDR3 DNA is TGTGCCAGCAGTTTGGTCCTAACAGGGGGCTCCTACGAG.

This clone has ten or more counts. From the germline J gene comes the end of the CDR3, since the read stops 3 residues before it. V is TRBV7-2 and J is TRBJ2-7; D uncertain. Between the trimmed V and J ends, which lost 5 bases and 4 bases, there was a span of 9 bases. The CDR3 consists of 12 residues. The germline gives CDR1 SGHTA, CDR2 FQGNSA. The CDR3 is CASSPNGYEQYF. The sequenced part of the CDR3 DNA is TGTGCCAGCAGCCCAAACGGTTACGAG.

This clone was detected many times. The read comes to an end 3 residues before the CDR3 does, leaving the germline J gene to fill in the end. The chain recombines TRBV20-1 with TRBJ2-5, with 8 bases identical to TRBD1. The germline gives CDR1 DFQATT, CDR2 SNEGSKA (reference sequence). The CDR3 extends over 13 amino acids. Trimming at V came to 4 bases and at J to 2 bases, leaving 3 bases not matched to a gene. The CDR3 sequence: CSAKGTGQETQYF. Incomplete CDR3 DNA: TGCAGTGCTAAAGGGACAGGTCAAGAGACC.

For this clone: With the read ending 3 residues before the CDR3 end, the germline J gene is used to fill in that end. The V call is TRBV19, the J call TRBJ2-2; no clear D. Germline V gives CDR1 LNHDA, CDR2 SQIVND (reference sequence). The CDR3 totals 15 residues. The sequenced part of the CDR3 DNA is TGTGCCAGTAGTATCGGCCAGAACTACAATTCACCG. Amino acids: CASSIGQNYNSP. The full CDR3 sequence reads CASSIGQNYNSPLFF.

About this clone itself: With the read ending 3 residues before the CDR3 end, the germline J gene is used to fill in that end. This chain connects TRBV7-9 to TRBJ1-3; 7 bases match TRBD1. Losses at the gene ends were 6 bases for V and 3 bases for J; bases not matched to a gene: 8. The CDR3 runs to 15 residues. Germline values: CDR1 SEHNR, CDR2 FQNEAQ (reference sequence). The CDR3 loop reads CASSRNRGGGNTIYF. The covered CDR3 bases are TGTGCCAGCAGTCGGAACAGGGGTGGTGGAAACACC.

This clone appeared many times. The sequence runs out 3 residues before the end of the CDR3; the remainder is reconstructed from the germline J gene. This chain connects TRBV29-1 to TRBJ2-1; tentative D call: TRBD1 (7 bases). With 6 bases removed from V and 0 bases from J, the gap between germline ends came to 15 bases. The CDR3 runs to 15 residues. Germline V gene lookup returns CDR1 SQVTM and CDR2 ANQGSEA. The CDR3: CSVRGDRYSYNEQFF. Partial CDR3 DNA: TGCAGCGTCAGGGGGGACCGCTACTCCTACAATGAG.

Of note for this clone: Sequencing ends 3 residues short of the CDR3 end; the germline J gene provides the rest. This chain uses TRBV11-2 with TRBJ2-5; 7 bases align to TRBD2. This CDR3 has 14 residues. V trimming: 3 bases; J trimming: 5 bases; junction bases outside the gene matches: 6. The germline gives CDR1 SGHAT, CDR2 FQNNGV. The CDR3 bases that were read are TGTGCCAGCAGCTTTCGGCGGGAGTGGGAGACC. Amino acids: CASSFRREWET. The CDR3 in full is CASSFRREWETQYF.

This clone occurred many times. The CDR3 goes on 3 residues after the read ends, and that part is filled in from the germline J gene. The V call is TRBV5-1, the J call TRBJ2-1; TRBD1 aligns across 7 bases. Unmatched junction bases numbered 10, after V lost 3 bases and J lost 7 bases. Germline lookup yields CDR1 SGHRS and CDR2 YFSETQ. CDR3 length equals 15 residues. Incomplete CDR3 DNA: TGCGCCAGCAGCTCTCGGGGCCTACAGGGGAATGAG. This sequence encodes CASSSRGLQGNE. The whole CDR3 is CASSSRGLQGNEQFF.

This clone turned up a few times. The read terminates 3 residues ahead of where the CDR3 ends, so the germline J gene completes it. The rearrangement uses TRBV18 and TRBJ1-6; D remains ambiguous. Trimming removed 1 base at V and 7 bases at J, with 5 bases between. This CDR3 has 13 residues. The germline CDR1 and CDR2 sequences are KGHSH and LQKENI. The covered CDR3 bases are TGTGCCAGCTCACCACGGCCCAATTCACCC. Translation gives CASSPRPNSP. The full CDR3 protein reads CASSPRPNSPLHF.

This clone was seen many times. The sequenced CDR3 bases are TGTGCCAGCAGCTTAGCGGGGGGTAACTTCTACGAG. This translates into CASSLAGGNFYE. The complete CDR3 protein is CASSLAGGNFYEQYF. The V call is TRBV7-9, the J call TRBJ2-7; D possibly corresponds to TRBD2 (6 bases). The read ends 3 residues shy of where the CDR3 ends; the end is completed using the germline J gene. Germline V gives CDR1 SEHNR, CDR2 FQNEAQ (reference sequence). V was trimmed by 0 bases and J by 3 bases, leaving 12 bases between them. CDR3 length equals 15 residues.

This clone was recorded at least ten times. The read gets to within 3 residues of the CDR3 end, and the germline J gene fills in the rest. This chain connects TRBV20-1 to TRBJ2-7; 10 bases agree with TRBD1. V lost 6 bases to trimming and J lost 3 bases; unmatched junction nucleotides: 8. CDR1 DFQATT and CDR2 SNEGSKA come from the germline V gene (reference sequence). The CDR3 is 14 residues long. CDR3 sequence: CSAPPGQGYYEQYF. The covered CDR3 bases are TGCAGTGCGCCACCGGGACAGGGGTACTACGAG.

This clone showed up many times. The CDR3 extends 3 residues past the end of the read, so its final part is completed from the germline J gene. V usage is TRBV19 and J usage is TRBJ2-6, with no clear D. V lost 6 bases and J 4 bases, leaving 13 bases between the germline ends. Germline loops: CDR1 LNHDA, CDR2 SQIVND (reference sequence). The CDR3 has 15 amino acids. Partial CDR3 DNA: TGTGCCAGTAGCCGAACTTATTCCGGGGCCAACGTC. Residues: CASSRTYSGANV. The complete CDR3 reads CASSRTYSGANVLTF.

There are many counts of this clone. The read comes to an end 3 residues before the CDR3 does, leaving the germline J gene to fill in the end. The J gene is TRBJ2-3, the V gene TRBV18, with 13 bases aligning to TRBD2. Per the germline V gene, CDR1 is KGHSH and CDR2 is LQKENI. The CDR3 runs 18 residues. Trimming at V came to 2 bases and at J to 4 bases, leaving 9 bases not matched to a gene. CDR3 sequence reads: CASSPTSGRAQRADTQYF. Partial CDR3 DNA: TGTGCCAGCTCACCAACTAGCGGGAGGGCCCAGCGCGCAGATACG.

The table lists this clone with many counts. The missing CDR3 end, 3 residues past where the read stops, is filled in from the germline J gene. The V call is TRBV10-3, the J call TRBJ2-3; D perhaps matches TRBD1 (6 bases). Trimming took 4 bases from V and 2 from J, leaving 10 bases between them. This CDR3 contains 14 residues. Per the germline V gene, CDR1 is ENHRY and CDR2 is SYGVKD. The CDR3 spells CAISARGFTDTQYF. The covered CDR3 bases are TGTGCCATCAGTGCGAGGGGGTTCACAGATACG.

This clone was seen at least ten times. The read stops 3 residues short of the end of the CDR3; the missing end is completed from the germline J gene. J is TRBJ2-3 and V is TRBV6-4, with 8 bases fitting TRBD2. Germline values: CDR1 MRHNA, CDR2 SNTAGT. The J segment lost 4 bases and the V segment lost 2 bases, leaving 5 bases of the junction unmatched. The CDR3 runs 15 residues. The sequenced CDR3 bases are TGTGCCAGCAGTGACAGCGGGGGCCAAGCAGATACG. Its protein product is CASSDSGGQADT. The entire CDR3 is CASSDSGGQADTQYF.

At least ten counts were recorded for this clone. The read terminates 3 residues before the CDR3 end, so the remaining end is supplied by the germline J gene. The J gene is TRBJ2-1, the V gene TRBV20-1, with D unclear. The CDR3 loop spans 12 amino acids. The germline V gene has CDR1 DFQATT and CDR2 SNEGSKA (reference sequence). V was clipped by 4 bases and J by 5 bases, with 9 bases between them. CDR3 DNA (partial): TGCAGTGCTAATGGAAGGGACAATGAG. It translates to CSANGRDNE. The entire CDR3 reads CSANGRDNEQFF.

This clone was observed at least ten times. The CDR3 goes on 3 residues after the read ends, and that part is filled in from the germline J gene. The rearrangement joins TRBV14 to TRBJ2-5, with 7 bases fitting TRBD2. Unmatched junction bases numbered 15, after V lost 1 base and J lost 4 bases. This CDR3 contains 18 residues. CDR1 SGHDN and CDR2 FVKESK come from the germline V gene. CDR3 DNA (partial): TGTGCCAGCAGCCAAGCCCTCCCTACTAGCGCTGGAGGAGAGACC. Its protein product is CASSQALPTSAGGET. In full, the CDR3 is CASSQALPTSAGGETQYF.

This clone was found many times. The CDR3 protein is CASSLRGRQPQHF. Partial CDR3 DNA: TGTGCCAGCAGCTTAAGGGGGAGACAGCCC. V usage is TRBV7-2 and J usage is TRBJ1-5, with D perhaps matching TRBD1 (6 bases). The CDR3 extends 3 residues past the end of the read, so its final part is completed from the germline J gene. Germline-derived CDR1 and CDR2 are SGHTA and FQGNSA. The V and J ends lost 2 bases and 7 bases respectively, with 9 bases between them. This CDR3 spans 13 amino acids.

Ten or more counts support this clone. The sequenced fragment ends 3 residues before the CDR3 boundary, so the rest is inferred from the germline J gene. The chain recombines TRBV18 with TRBJ2-5, with 8 bases aligning to TRBD1. Germline values: CDR1 KGHSH, CDR2 LQKENI. V was clipped by 6 bases and J by 4 bases; unmatched bases: 10. There are 15 residues in the CDR3. CDR3 sequence reads: CASSPKTGVGETQYF. The CDR3 DNA, read in part, is TGTGCCAGCTCGCCTAAGACAGGGGTCGGAGAGACC.

This clone has a count of ten or more. The read is 3 residues too short to cover the CDR3 end, so that end is filled in from the germline J gene. The rearrangement uses TRBV5-1 and TRBJ2-6; 7 bases are a match to TRBD2. The V and J ends lost 3 bases and 0 bases, in that order; junction bases with no gene match: 0. CDR1 is SGHRS and CDR2 is YFSETQ in the germline V gene. This CDR3 is built from 15 residues. The sequenced CDR3 bases are TGCGCCAGCAGCTGGGGGGGCTCTGGGGCCAACGTC. This translates into CASSWGGSGANV. The CDR3, in full, reads CASSWGGSGANVLTF.